One sample yielded the 5 T cell receptor beta chains listed below, sequenced in a study of T cell responses to AZD1222 COVID-19 vaccine. Repertoires were generated with immunoSEQ multiplex PCR, while TCRdb's copy carries only in-frame clones and drops some. This sample carries about 92,000 clones, roughly 93% of them seen once, and the ten largest clones take 20% to 25%. Sequencing used peripheral blood, obtained on day 0 of AZD1222 vaccination. The receptors here all came from an adult in good health.

The rearrangement links TRBV19 to TRBJ1-3; D possibly corresponds to TRBD1 (6 bases). Trimming stripped 6 bases from V and 4 bases from J, with 13 bases between. The germline V gene encodes CDR1 LNHDA and CDR2 SQIVND (reference sequence). The CDR3 has 14 residues. CDR3 bases: TGTGCCAGTAGGGACCCAGGGGAAGGAAACACCATATATTTT. Amino acid sequence: CASRDPGEGNTIYF.

This clone was seen once. V is TRBV4-1 and J is TRBJ1-2, with D unresolved. Germline V gene sequence: CDR1 MGHRA, CDR2 YSYEKL. The CDR3 is made up of 15 amino acids. Trimming shortened V by 1 base and J by 2 bases, and 11 bases separated the two germline ends. CDR3 bases: TGCGCCAGCAGCCAAGGGGAGGGAGCAAACTATGGCTACACCTTC. Translating gives CASSQGEGANYGYTF.

This clone turned up a few times. This chain connects TRBV19 to TRBJ2-1, with D perhaps TRBD1 (6 bases). V lost 9 bases to trimming and J lost 4 bases, with 16 bases between them. CDR3 length: 14 residues. The germline V gene has CDR1 LNHDA and CDR2 SQIVND (reference sequence). The CDR3 loop reads CASRWQGPYNEQFF. DNA of the CDR3: TGTGCCAGCCGGTGGCAGGGGCCTTACAATGAGCAGTTCTTC.

The chain employs TRBV2 and TRBJ2-3; D could derive from TRBD1 or TRBD2 (5 bases each). V was cut by 8 bases and J by 5 bases, with 8 bases left in between. The CDR3 is 11 residues long. CDR1 and CDR2 from the germline V gene are SNHLY and FYNNEI. CDR3 protein: CASSGRDTQYF. The DNA for the CDR3 is TGTGCCAGCTCAGGGAGAGATACGCAGTATTTT.

The CDR3 region has the DNA TGTGCCATCAGCGTCTTCGGGACAGGGGGTAAGGAGCAGTACTTC. Its translation is CAISVFGTGGKEQYF. V is TRBV10-3 and J is TRBJ2-7, with 11 positions matching TRBD1. This CDR3 region has 15 residues. Losses at the gene ends were 6 bases for V and 7 bases for J; bases not matched to a gene: 11. In germline, CDR1 is ENHRY, CDR2 SYGVKD.